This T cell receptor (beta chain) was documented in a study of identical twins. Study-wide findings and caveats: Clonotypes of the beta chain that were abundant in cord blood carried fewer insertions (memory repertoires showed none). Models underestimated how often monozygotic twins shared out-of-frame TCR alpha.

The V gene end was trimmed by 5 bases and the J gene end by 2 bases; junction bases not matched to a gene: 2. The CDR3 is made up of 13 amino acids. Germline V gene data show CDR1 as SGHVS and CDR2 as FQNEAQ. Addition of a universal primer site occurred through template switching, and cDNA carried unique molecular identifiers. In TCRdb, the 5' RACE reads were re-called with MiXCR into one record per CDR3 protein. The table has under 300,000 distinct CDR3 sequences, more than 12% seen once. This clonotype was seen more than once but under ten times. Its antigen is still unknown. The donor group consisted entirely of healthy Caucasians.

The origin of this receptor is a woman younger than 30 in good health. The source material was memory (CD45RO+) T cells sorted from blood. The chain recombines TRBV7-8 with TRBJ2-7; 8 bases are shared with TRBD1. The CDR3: CASSGGQAYEQYF. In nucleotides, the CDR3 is TGTGCCAGCAGCGGGGGACAGGCCTACGAGCAGTACTTC.